The present TCR beta chain was sequenced within a study of shared clonotypes between healthy human individuals. Here immunoSEQ multiplex PCR was the method, and the copy in TCRdb shows in-frame clones only, minus some. The profile shows roughly 770,000 clones, around 96% of them singletons. CD8 cells regarded as naive lacked CD45RO, were positively chosen for CCR7, and omitted terminally differentiated effector memory CD45RA+ cells. The V and J ends lost 0 bases and 9 bases respectively, with 12 bases between them. Germline assignment: CDR1 SGHVS and CDR2 FQNEAQ. The CDR3 spans 14 residues. Sequencing was performed on naive CD8+ T cells sorted from blood. The chain employs TRBV7-8 and TRBJ2-1; a weak D match, TRBD1 (6 bases). This TCR was sampled from a young man in good health. CDR3 region: CASSLALQGSEQFF. The CDR3 DNA reads TGTGCCAGCAGCTTAGCTTTACAGGGTAGTGAGCAGTTCTTC.